A single sample gave rise to the 10 T cell receptor beta chains below, sequenced in a study of human T cells and chemical hapten exposure. TCRdb redid the calling of the RACE reads with MiXCR, one entry per CDR3 protein. The data hold approximately 79,000 distinct CDR3 sequences, with about a tenth observed a single time. This sample's time point: patch test 1, 2 weeks after DPC sensitization. Treatment of the sample: therapeutic diphenylcyclopropenone sensitization with weekly scalp DPC. The material was whole blood, obtained in connection with sensitization to the hapten diphenylcyclopropenone (DPC). These receptors all come from a woman aged 45-65 years with alopecia areata. Some clones in this sample may be carry-over from other donors' samples.

This clonotype came up a few times. The chain has TRBV10-2 and TRBJ1-5; maybe TRBD1 (6 bases). CDR1 WSHSY and CDR2 SAAADI come from the germline V gene. This CDR3 is built from 16 residues. V was clipped by 0 bases and J by 7 bases, with 16 bases between them. CDR3 sequence: CASSESTGPQGQPQHF. The CDR3 DNA reads as TGCGCCAGCAGTGAGTCAACAGGCCCTCAGGGGCAGCCCCAGCATTTT.

CDR3 sequence: CATGSRRTQHF. The CDR3 DNA reads as TGTGCCACAGGCAGTCGCCGGACCCAGCATTTT. The chain joins TRBV28 to TRBJ1-5; D remains ambiguous. The V end lost 10 bases, the J end lost 11 bases, and 15 bases lay between the germline ends. In germline, CDR1 is MDHEN, CDR2 SYDVKM. This CDR3 is 11 amino acids long. Full variable domain (outside the CDR3, taken from reference TRBV28 and TRBJ1-5): DVKVTQSSRYLVKRTGEKVFLECVQDMDHENMFWYRQDPGLGLRLIYFSYDVKMKEKGDIPEGYSVSREKKERFSLILESASTNQTSMYLCATGSRRTQHFGDGTRLSIL.

The chain carries TRBV4-1 and TRBJ1-2, with D uncertain. CDR3 size: 15 residues. Germline CDR1 is MGHRA and CDR2 is YSYEKL. Trimming shortened V by 0 bases and J by 0 bases, and 8 bases separated the two germline ends. CDR3 region: CASSQDARSNYGYTF. CDR3 DNA sequence: TGCGCCAGCAGCCAAGATGCCCGGTCTAACTATGGCTACACCTTC.

This rearrangement joins TRBV2 to TRBJ2-1; 12 nucleotides align to TRBD1. CDR1 SNHLY and CDR2 FYNNEI come from the germline V gene. Trimming removed 6 bases from V and 7 bases from J; junction bases left unmatched: 7. CDR3 length equals 15 residues. The CDR3 here is CASRLRDRGRNEQFF. The CDR3 DNA is TGTGCCAGCAGGCTCCGGGACAGGGGGCGAAATGAGCAGTTCTTC. The full variable domain, rest sourced from reference TRBV2 and TRBJ2-1, is EPEVTQTPSHQVTQMGQEVILRCVPISNHLYFYWYRQILGQKVEFLVSFYNNEISEKSEIFDDQFSVERPDGSNFTLKIRSTKLEDSAMYFCASRLRDRGRNEQFFGPGTRLTVL.

The rearrangement uses TRBV7-8 and TRBJ2-5; 12 bases fit TRBD2. V was clipped by 4 bases and J by 7 bases; unmatched bases: 10. Per the germline V gene, CDR1 is SGHVS and CDR2 is FQNEAQ. The CDR3 consists of 16 residues. DNA for the CDR3: TGTGCCAGCAGCTCCGGACTAGCGGGGTCTTTGGGGACCCAGTACTTC. Translation: CASSSGLAGSLGTQYF.

Only a few counts were recorded for this clonotype. This chain uses TRBV29-1 with TRBJ1-2; no clear D gene. CDR1 SQVTM and CDR2 ANQGSEA come from the germline V gene. The V gene lost 3 bases and the J gene lost 6 bases, with 5 bases spanning the gap. This CDR3 has 10 amino acids. The CDR3 sequence: CSVDRDGYTF. The CDR3 nucleotides read TGCAGCGTTGATAGGGATGGCTACACCTTC.

This clonotype was detected ten times or more. This sequence joins TRBV6-1 and TRBJ1-5; 10 bases map to TRBD1. CDR3 length: 15 residues. The germline gives CDR1 MNHNS, CDR2 SASEGT. The V and J ends lost 5 bases and 4 bases, in that order; junction bases with no gene match: 5. The CDR3 is CASSRQGQGNQPQHF. The CDR3 DNA sequence: TGTGCCAGCAGTCGCCAGGGACAGGGGAATCAGCCCCAGCATTTT.

V is TRBV14 and J is TRBJ2-7; D is undetermined. CDR3 length: 15 residues. Between the trimmed V and J ends, which lost 0 bases and 3 bases, there was a span of 12 bases. Germline V gene lookup returns CDR1 SGHDN and CDR2 FVKESK. The CDR3 region is CASSQDIGRYYEQYF. The DNA for the CDR3 is TGTGCCAGCAGCCAAGATATCGGCAGGTACTACGAGCAGTACTTC. The full variable domain, in which reference TRBV14 and TRBJ2-7 provide the parts outside the CDR3, is EAGVTQFPSHSVIEKGQTVTLRCDPISGHDNLYWYRRVMGKEIKFLLHFVKESKQDESGMPNNRFLAERTGGTYSTLKVQPAELEDSGVYFCASSQDIGRYYEQYFGPGTRLTVT.

This rearrangement joins TRBV6-6 to TRBJ2-7; 8 bases fit TRBD1. Germline values: CDR1 MNHNY, CDR2 SVGAGI (reference sequence). The V and J ends lost 8 bases and 2 bases, in that order; junction bases with no gene match: 5. The CDR3 totals 13 residues. As DNA, the CDR3 is TGTGCCAGCGGGGCAGGGGGCACCTACGAGCAGTACTTC. Translation: CASGAGGTYEQYF.

V and J are TRBV27 and TRBJ1-5, with D uncertain. The CDR3 totals 13 residues. Trimming shortened V by 2 bases and J by 6 bases, and 8 bases separated the two germline ends. The germline gives CDR1 MNHEY, CDR2 SMNVEV (reference sequence). CDR3 nucleotide sequence: TGTGCCAGCAGTTTACAGGCAGGTCAGCCCCAGCATTTT. This translates into CASSLQAGQPQHF.